The sequence of this T cell receptor (beta chain) was determined in a study of beta chain features in type 1 diabetes. Study information: Over all samples combined, 107,917,701 sorted cells were examined. General study points: Patients' naive, central memory and regulatory TCRB repertoires appeared more alike than those of healthy donors.

What was sequenced were expressed TCRB transcripts, since all of the isolated RNA had been reverse transcribed. Using immunoSEQ multiplex PCR, the repertoire was profiled, and TCRdb retains in-frame clones only, with some absent. The sample lists under 250,000 clones, 13% to 15% occurring once. The CDR3 is made up of 13 amino acids. Germline V lookup: CDR1 SGHRS, CDR2 YFSETQ. The V and J ends lost 1 base and 3 bases respectively, with 7 bases between them. Regarding this clone: Its target is not known.

The TCR originated in a woman aged 40 to 50 in good health. The chain couples TRBV5-1 to TRBJ1-1; D perhaps matches TRBD1 (6 bases). The sequencing sample was made of naive CD4+ T cells from blood. In DNA form, the CDR3 reads TGCGCCAGCAGCTTGAGGACAGACACTGAAGCTTTCTTT. Translation gives CASSLRTDTEAFF.